The 26 T cell receptor beta chains below come from one sample, sequenced in a study of shared clonotypes between healthy human individuals. Libraries were prepared by immunoSEQ multiplex PCR; TCRdb keeps only in-frame clonotypes and omits some of them. Seen here are 400,000 to 500,000 clones, 70% to 80% observed once, and the top ten hold around 13%. Sequencing was performed on PBMCs. The receptors originated from a woman between 40 and 55 years old in good health. Some clones in this sample may be carry-over from other donors' samples.

This chain uses TRBV28 with TRBJ2-6; D not certain. The CDR3 is 13 residues long. CDR1 is MDHEN and CDR2 is SYDVKM in the germline V gene. V was clipped by 6 bases and J by 2 bases, with 5 bases between them. Here the CDR3 reads CASSRPGANVLTF. Written as DNA, the CDR3 is TGTGCCAGCAGCCGCCCTGGGGCCAACGTCCTGACTTTC.

Here the CDR3 reads CASSLLGRTDTQYF. In DNA form, the CDR3 reads TGTGCCAGCAGTTTACTTGGACGCACAGATACGCAGTATTTT. The chain combines TRBV27 with TRBJ2-3; no reliable D call. V lost 2 bases to trimming and J lost 1 base, with 7 bases between them. Germline V lookup: CDR1 MNHEY, CDR2 SMNVEV (reference sequence). This CDR3 region has 14 residues.

The V gene is TRBV5-1, the J gene TRBJ2-1; D is uncertain. The V end lost 0 bases, the J end lost 0 bases, and 10 bases lay between the germline ends. This CDR3 spans 16 amino acids. Germline V CDR1 and CDR2: SGHRS, YFSETQ. CDR3 loop: CASSLETTVSYNEQFF. CDR3 bases: TGCGCCAGCAGCTTGGAAACTACCGTCTCCTACAATGAGCAGTTCTTC. Full variable domain (rest looked up from reference TRBV5-1 and TRBJ2-1): KAGVTQTPRYLIKTRGQQVTLSCSPISGHRSVSWYQQTPGQGLQFLFEYFSETQRNKGNFPGRFSGRQFSNSRSEMNVSTLELGDSALYLCASSLETTVSYNEQFFGPGTRLTVL.

The V call is TRBV28, the J call TRBJ2-5; D is unresolved. Trimming left V 4 bases short and J 5 bases short, with 11 bases between. This CDR3 region has 13 residues. Germline loops: CDR1 MDHEN, CDR2 SYDVKM. Here the CDR3 DNA reads TGTGCCAGCAGTTGGTCAGTAGGCGAGACCCAGTACTTC. Protein: CASSWSVGETQYF.

V usage is TRBV4-1 and J usage is TRBJ2-7; possibly TRBD1 for D (5 bases). The germline V gene has CDR1 MGHRA and CDR2 YSYEKL. The CDR3 spans 13 residues. The V end lost 5 bases, the J end lost 5 bases, and 13 bases lay between the germline ends. The CDR3 DNA follows: TGCGCCAGCAGCGTACAGGAAGCCGACGAGCAGTACTTC. Residues: CASSVQEADEQYF.

This chain uses TRBV9 with TRBJ2-1; either TRBD1 or TRBD2 may supply D (5 bases each). The CDR3 is made up of 14 amino acids. V lost 4 bases to trimming and J lost 7 bases, with 15 bases between them. Germline V gene data show CDR1 as SGDLS and CDR2 as YYNGEE. The CDR3 loop is CASSPPGRQNEQFF. The CDR3 DNA sequence: TGTGCCAGCAGCCCCCCGGGACGGCAGAATGAGCAGTTCTTC.

The chain links TRBV7-2 to TRBJ2-5, with 8 positions matching TRBD2. This CDR3 comprises 16 residues. The V gene's germline CDR1 is SGHTA and CDR2 FQGNSA. The trim removed 5 bases at V and 0 bases at J, leaving 8 bases unmatched. DNA for the CDR3: TGTGCCAGCAGCCGAACTAGCGGCCCTAACCAAGAGACCCAGTACTTC. Translation: CASSRTSGPNQETQYF.

The chain links TRBV6-5 to TRBJ1-2; 9 positions match TRBD1. The CDR3 spans 14 residues. V shed 4 bases, J shed 4 bases, and the junction held 4 bases outside the gene matches. Germline lookup yields CDR1 MNHEY and CDR2 SVGAGI. In nucleotides, the CDR3 is TGTGCCAGCAGTTTCGGACAGGGGACCTATGGCTACACCTTC. Amino acids: CASSFGQGTYGYTF.

The chain combines TRBV18 with TRBJ2-1, with a possible D match to TRBD2 (6 bases). CDR3 length equals 15 residues. Germline V gene sequence: CDR1 KGHSH, CDR2 LQKENI. Trimming took off 3 bases at V and 6 bases at J, with 15 bases between the two ends. DNA of the CDR3: TGTGCCAGCTCACCGCGTCGCCAGGGAGGCAATGAGCAGTTCTTC. Amino acid sequence: CASSPRRQGGNEQFF.

The chain carries TRBV28 and TRBJ2-1; 8 bases are shared with TRBD1. Germline assignment: CDR1 MDHEN and CDR2 SYDVKM. The V segment lost 6 bases and the J segment 9 bases; nucleotides outside the gene matches: 1. The length of the CDR3 is 11 residues. The CDR3 nucleotides read TGTGCCAGCAGGGACAGGGTTGAGCAGTTCTTC. Its translation: CASRDRVEQFF.

The J gene is TRBJ2-2, the V gene TRBV5-1, with 10 bases that match TRBD2. The germline gives CDR1 SGHRS, CDR2 YFSETQ. Trimming took 0 bases from V and 4 from J; bases not matched to a gene: 6. The CDR3 totals 17 residues. The CDR3 DNA reads TGCGCCAGCAGCTTGGTGGCTAGCGGGAGTGGCACCGGGGAGCTGTTTTTT. Translation: CASSLVASGSGTGELFF.

Here the CDR3 DNA reads TGTGCCAGCAGTTACTCGGCCCCGGATACAGATACGCAGTATTTT. This encodes CASSYSAPDTDTQYF. The chain couples TRBV6-5 to TRBJ2-3; no clear D gene. The V end was cut by 0 bases, the J end by 3 bases, with 10 bases between. This CDR3 spans 15 amino acids. Germline V gene data show CDR1 as MNHEY and CDR2 as SVGAGI.

V usage is TRBV5-1 and J usage is TRBJ2-5; 12 nucleotides match TRBD1. The V and J ends lost 4 bases and 4 bases, in that order; junction bases with no gene match: 11. The CDR3 has 17 amino acids. Germline V gene lookup returns CDR1 SGHRS and CDR2 YFSETQ. The CDR3 spells CASSPGAGQGASETQYF. CDR3 in DNA: TGCGCCAGCAGCCCCGGCGCGGGACAGGGGGCATCAGAGACCCAGTACTTC.

This chain uses TRBV9 with TRBJ2-5, with D perhaps matching TRBD2 (6 bases). This CDR3 contains 14 residues. Per the germline V gene, CDR1 is SGDLS and CDR2 is YYNGEE. V shed 4 bases and J shed 5 bases, with 15 bases lying between them. The CDR3 coding sequence is TGTGCCAGCAGCTCCCAAAAGGGAGGCGAGACCCAGTACTTC. Its protein product is CASSSQKGGETQYF.

This chain joins TRBV18 and TRBJ1-1; 10 bases fit TRBD1. Per the germline V gene, CDR1 is KGHSH and CDR2 is LQKENI. The CDR3 runs 15 residues. V lost 3 bases, J lost 3 bases, and 4 bases stayed unmatched. The CDR3 region has the DNA TGTGCCAGCTCACCCCGACAGGGGGCGGACACTGAAGCTTTCTTT. This codes for CASSPRQGADTEAFF.

The chain combines TRBV18 with TRBJ2-1; 12 positions match TRBD2. From germline, CDR1 is KGHSH and CDR2 LQKENI. This CDR3 is 16 amino acids long. V lost 3 bases and J lost 8; bases outside the gene matches: 8. The CDR3, as DNA: TGTGCCAGCTCACCGGCTAGCGGGAGGGCAGCGGATGAGCAGTTCTTC. It translates to CASSPASGRAADEQFF.

The V gene is TRBV6-1, the J gene TRBJ2-5; the D gene is possibly TRBD1 (5 bases). The CDR3 length is 12 residues. The germline gives CDR1 MNHNS, CDR2 SASEGT. V gave up 9 bases and J gave up 5 bases, with 13 bases separating them. The CDR3 is CARDIKGETQYF. The CDR3 DNA follows: TGTGCCAGGGACATAAAGGGGGAGACCCAGTACTTC.

Only one count was recorded for this clone. Other DNA sequences in the sample encode the same CDR3. V is TRBV9 and J is TRBJ2-3, with D possibly matching TRBD2 (5 bases). Deletions cut 0 bases from V and 3 bases from J, with 8 bases between. In germline, CDR1 is SGDLS, CDR2 YYNGEE. This CDR3 is 14 amino acids long. The chain's CDR3 is CASSVGGSTDTQYF. Written as DNA, the CDR3 is TGTGCCAGCAGCGTAGGTGGGAGTACAGATACGCAGTATTTT.

The chain recombines TRBV27 with TRBJ2-2; D assignment may be TRBD1 or TRBD2 (5 bases each). The CDR3 has 16 amino acids. The germline V and J ends were trimmed by 4 bases and 4 bases, with 16 bases remaining between them. Per germline, CDR1 MNHEY and CDR2 SMNVEV (reference sequence). The CDR3 sequence: CASSSPRGRGTGELFF. The CDR3 nucleotides are TGTGCCAGCAGTTCCCCCCGGGGCCGGGGCACCGGGGAGCTGTTTTTT.

This clone was seen a handful of times. This chain connects TRBV5-1 to TRBJ2-5; D unresolved. This CDR3 is built from 14 residues. V was shortened by 4 bases and J by 1 base, with 11 bases between the two germline ends. The germline V gene has CDR1 SGHRS and CDR2 YFSETQ. DNA of the CDR3: TGCGCCAGCAGCCCCCGGACCCCCCAAGAGACCCAGTACTTC. Residues: CASSPRTPQETQYF.

This chain links TRBV15 with TRBJ2-7; D is possibly TRBD1 or TRBD2 (6 bases each). Deletions cut 0 bases from V and 0 bases from J, with 9 bases between. The CDR3 has 15 amino acids. Germline V gene sequence: CDR1 LNHNV, CDR2 YYDKDF (reference sequence). The CDR3 nucleotides read TGTGCCACCAGCAGAGAAGGGGGAGGCTCCTACGAGCAGTACTTC. It specifies CATSREGGGSYEQYF.

In its sample, this clone was seen a few times. This rearrangement joins TRBV7-6 to TRBJ2-2, with TRBD1 matching over 8 bases. Trimming took 0 bases from V and 5 from J; bases not matched to a gene: 8. CDR1 and CDR2 from the germline V gene are SGHVS and FNYEAQ. The CDR3 covers 17 residues. The CDR3 protein is CASSLADRELLTGELFF. The CDR3 coding sequence is TGTGCCAGCAGCTTAGCGGACAGGGAGCTCTTAACCGGGGAGCTGTTTTTT.

In the case of this clone: One end of the junction fails to match germline, which may point to a read error. The gene calls are TRBV6-1 and TRBJ2-7; D perhaps matches TRBD2 (6 bases). There are 13 residues in the CDR3. The germline V gene encodes CDR1 MNHNS and CDR2 SASEGT. The CDR3 here is CASSTDYSYEQCF. The CDR3 nucleotides are TGTGCCAGCAGTACGGACTACTCCTACGAGCAGTGCTTC.

V and J are TRBV4-1 and TRBJ1-3; no clear D. This CDR3 spans 15 amino acids. CDR1 and CDR2 (germline): MGHRA, YSYEKL. The V and J ends lost 4 bases and 4 bases respectively, with 14 bases between them. CDR3 in DNA: TGCGCCAGCAGCCGAGGGCCTGTAAGGGGAAACACCATATATTTT. Amino acid sequence: CASSRGPVRGNTIYF.

Of note for this clone: Since the CDR3 does not end with the conserved phenylalanine or tryptophan, this likely comes from a read error. The DNA is omitted, as the CDR3 cannot be located on it reliably, and the CDR3 follows TCRdb's listing. This sequence joins TRBV10-2 and TRBJ2-7; the table's D gene call, TRBD2, was not cross checked with the DNA. The CDR3 spans 13 residues, counting both ends. CDR1 and CDR2 from the germline V gene are WSHSY and SAAADI. CDR3 residues: CASSESAGVPDRI.

The rearrangement links TRBV21-1 to TRBJ2-7; the listed D gene, TRBD2, was not tested against the DNA. TRBV21-1 corresponds to a pseudogene. The CDR3 is made up of 18 amino acids. CDR3 sequence: CASSKVIFETSGSHEQYF. For the CDR3, the DNA is TGTGCCAGCAGCAAAGTAATCTTTGAGACTAGCGGGAGCCACGAGCAGTACTTC.